This T cell receptor beta chain came from a study of cytomegalovirus exposure and HLA in healthy donors (dated by TCRdb to the late 2010s). In the study overall: An earlier analysis of fewer than 750 of the donors reported roughly 300 Gb of sequence data and 90 million to 120 million unique TCR beta sequences obtained from some 170 million T cells. An early release that covered roughly 600 HLA-typed donors contained approximately 300 gigabases of sequencing data and tens of millions of unique TCR sequences. Of the roughly 410 genotyped donors, 75% to 85% were placed in the genetic ancestry cluster associated with self-reported Caucasian donors. The aim of the study was to test whether cataloging public T cell receptors could identify signatures of past pathogen exposure. The study profiled the T cell repertoires of 666 subjects by immunosequencing and related them to cytomegalovirus serostatus. A separate validation cohort of approximately 130 different subjects was used in addition to the 666-subject first cohort. To predict cytomegalovirus infection status, the study brought together high-throughput TCR immunosequencing, statistical association of individual TCRs with disease status, and machine learning. A later analysis re-analyzed previously published TCR beta repertoires from about 600 donors and added high-resolution HLA genotyping to study TCR occurrence patterns. In the later analysis, no new phenotypic data were used to find candidate immune exposures; instead, reliance was placed on TCR beta sequences and their occurrence across donors. An earlier analysis of 500 to 650 of the donors applied high-throughput TCR beta sequencing to assess whether each TCR beta V gene segment acted as functional or pseudogenic. Donor age, sex, ethnicity and CMV serostatus were compiled alongside the repertoire data. A later genetic analysis used genome-wide SNP genotypes for about three fifths of the roughly 700 donors, treating that subset as a discovery cohort. Every discovery cohort repertoire had been produced on one sequencing platform. HLA typing covered class I and class II loci at four-digit resolution. Typing coverage differed by locus: A, B, C, DRB1 and DQB1 were typed in roughly 620-640 donors, DQA1 in 500 to 550, DPA1 in 600 to 610, and DPB1 in roughly 450. Five DR-DQ haplotypes were treated as single units for association and clustering because of strong linkage in the cohort. Across approximately 400 genotyped donors of the cohort, an average of approximately 220,000 unique TCR beta nucleotide sequences per donor were sequenced, and roughly a sixth of those sequences were non-productive. Broader findings and caveats from the paper: The only immune exposure information available for the cohort was CMV serostatus. In a later analysis, HLA-associated TCR beta chains showed more clonal expansion and lower generation probabilities than non-associated chains that were equally common. Because some donors lacked HLA typing at each locus, the association tests relied only on the typed subset. Most TCR sequences were observed very rarely across donors, whereas some public TCRs were present in many individuals. An association between a missense DCLRE1C variant and V-gene and J-gene trimming of TCR beta chains was found in a later genetic analysis and replicated in an independent cohort. A total of 164 TCR beta chains were listed by the study as associated with cytomegalovirus. A later analysis associated approximately 17,000 TCR beta sequences with specific HLA alleles at a false discovery rate of 0.05. When HLA alleles, especially DR and DQ, strongly co-occurred, attributing TCR associations to individual alleles was difficult. A cluster of highly shared sequence variants was judged likely to represent a technical artifact of the sequencing pipeline. According to a later analysis, most CMV-associated TCR beta chains appeared to be HLA-restricted, and the HLA associations seemed to be driven largely by CMV exposure. According to a later analysis, TCR association rates differed among HLA loci, with DRB1 alleles showing the most associated TCRs and HLA-C alleles showing the fewest. Correlated functional status among segregating V segments might be attributable to linkage disequilibrium, but an unknown experimental factor could not be ruled out. Compared with the roughly 710-donor mean, donors in an Asian-associated ancestry cluster had fewer N-insertions in productive TCRs, according to a later genetic analysis. In both the original and validation cohorts, the classifier was reported to diagnose cytomegalovirus status with high specificity and sensitivity. Broadly in line with IMGT annotations, most TCR beta V segments showed up in productive rearrangements about 87% or about 30% of the time in an earlier analysis of 450 to 600 of the donors. Because the 87-base-pair reads could not distinguish some IMGT-functional V segments, including TRBV6-2 and TRBV6-3, those segments were excluded. Because counts were too low, fewer than 20 rarely observed V segments, including chromosome 9 orphons, were excluded from the earlier analysis of under 650 of the donors. In vitro tests confirmed that a few of the cytomegalovirus-associated TCR beta chains recognize cytomegalovirus antigens. Presence/absence analyses assumed roughly uniform sequencing depth across donors, an assumption that may not hold. According to a later analysis, parvovirus B19, influenza, CMV and Epstein-Barr virus appeared linked to several top co-occurrence clusters. It was suggested by the authors that the approach could potentially be generalized to other disease states and immunological phenotypes. This cohort had only TCR beta chains sequenced, and the lack of alpha or paired-chain data limited which features could be detected. A further reported finding was that TCR beta sequences accurately predicted the HLA-A and HLA-B alleles for most subjects in the first cohort.

The library was made by the immunoSEQ multiplex PCR assay. For the multiplex PCR, a mixture combining 60 forward primers for TCR Vbeta segments and 13 reverse primers for TCR Jbeta segments was used. The CDR3 region of rearranged TCR beta genes was amplified from genomic DNA with a multiplex PCR assay. The Illumina HiSeq System was used to sequence the amplified TCR beta libraries as 87-base-pair reads. The authors' analysis ran thus. A later analysis tallied some 79 million unique TCR beta chains across the 550 to 850 repertoires, and approximately 9.9 million of those chains were shared by two or more donors. A nearest-neighbor algorithm error-corrected the raw reads and collapsed the reads into unique sequences, merging closely related sequences to remove PCR and sequencing errors. V, D and J gene segments were assigned by aligning CDR3 sequences to IMGT reference sequences. For a sequence to be retained, at least a six-nucleotide match to both a V gene segment and a J gene segment was required. A rearrangement counted as productive if the CDR3 had no stop codons and remained in frame with V and J, and every other rearrangement counted as non-productive. CDR3 was defined by IMGT convention, running from the second conserved V-encoded cysteine to the conserved J-encoded phenylalanine. The earlier analysis of about 610 of the donors excluded sequences that lacked an unambiguous match to a single V gene segment. An earlier analysis of some 500 of the donors classified V segments as functional when productive rearrangements were above 56.7% and as segregating when the standard deviation between donors was above 5%. A statistical classification framework was developed to diagnose cytomegalovirus status using the catalog of TCR beta chain sequences. In a later analysis, TCR nucleotide sequences were compared against IMGT/GENE-DB human TR gene sequences so that V and J genes could be assigned. A later analysis assigned CDR3 sequences and most-parsimonious VDJ recombination scenarios with the TCRdist pipeline. A later analysis defined each TCR beta chain by its CDR3 amino acid sequence plus V-gene family, and excluded reads lacking a unique V-gene family. A later analysis removed 592 highly shared, low-generation-probability nucleotide sequences to deal with suspected cross-contamination and a sequencing artifact. A later analysis calculated a clonal expansion index for each public chain from normalized within-repertoire ranks of inferred template counts. In a later analysis, generation probabilities were computed with a VDJ recombination model fitted to out-of-frame rearrangements, and the resulting probabilities were checked against IGoR. Hypergeometric tests were used in a later analysis to score TCR-TCR, TCR-HLA and TCR-CMV co-occurrence, with a repertoire-size bias correction applied to the TCR pairs. To estimate false discovery rates, a later analysis permuted the HLA or CMV assignments 20 times. In a later analysis, co-occurring TCRs were grouped using DBSCAN, with TCRdist sequence similarity added in when clustering inside HLA-allele-positive subsets. Co-occurrence clustering excluded repertoires with fewer than 30,000 or more than 120,000 public chains, plus five with anomalous nucleotide sharing. Held by TCRdb, this immuneACCESS table contains in-frame sequences only and omits some clones. Under half of the omission traces to an unresolved V gene where checked; the cause of the rest is unknown. V and J calls and clone size are as listed in that table; D and trimming were resolved from the DNA. The sample includes 100,000 to 150,000 clones, with roughly three quarters observed a single time. In total, the top ten clones hold less than 1.1% of the sample.

To note about this clone: Its antigen is unknown. Base qualities are not recorded, but no much larger clone differs from it by a single base.

The junction carries 13 bases between V and J, which are trimmed by 7 bases and 4 bases respectively. The CDR3, from cysteine to phenylalanine, totals 13 residues. Left in the record is the CDR3 DNA by itself, 39 bases read in frame from the first base. CDR1 and CDR2, looked up from the germline V gene (reference sequence), are MNHEY and SMNVEV. In total, just over 650 healthy bone marrow donors made up the cohort. All cohort members were sampled while nominally healthy, although unrecorded immune exposures were likely present. The donor was CMV seronegative and belonged to the group of over 300 seronegative cohort members. Each donor provided a peripheral blood sample, and peripheral blood mononuclear cells were used for TCR beta sequencing. Genomic DNA was extracted from the blood cell samples with the Qiagen DNeasy Blood Extraction Kit.

The sequence joins TRBV27 to TRBJ1-1, with a tentative D gene TRBD1 over 6 matching bases. This receptor was obtained from a woman between 25 and 40 years old in good health and CMV-seronegative. The sample comprised PBMCs. CDR3 protein: CASKGGPGTEAFF. The sequenced DNA is TGTGCCAGCAAAGGGGGACCGGGCACTGAAGCTTTCTTT.